One sample yielded the 22 T cell receptor beta chains listed below, sequenced in a study of cytomegalovirus exposure and HLA in healthy donors. PCR involved 60 Vbeta and 13 Jbeta primers. Data came from immunoSEQ multiplex PCR; TCRdb stores just in-frame clones and leaves some out. The sample shows 70,000 to 95,000 clones, approximately 76% of them seen only once. The sequenced sample was PBMCs. These receptors all come from a man aged 25 to 45 in good health and CMV-seropositive.

By sample fraction, this clone is medium-sized. This chain uses TRBV2 with TRBJ2-7; possibly TRBD1 for D (5 bases). The V gene lost 4 bases and the J gene lost 3 bases, with 13 bases spanning the gap. The CDR3 is made up of 14 amino acids. In germline, CDR1 is SNHLY, CDR2 FYNNEI. The CDR3 coding sequence is TGTGCCAGCAGTGGATTGCAGGGTAGCTACGAGCAGTACTTC. Its translation is CASSGLQGSYEQYF. The whole variable domain, remainder taken from reference TRBV2 and TRBJ2-7, is EPEVTQTPSHQVTQMGQEVILRCVPISNHLYFYWYRQILGQKVEFLVSFYNNEISEKSEIFDDQFSVERPDGSNFTLKIRSTKLEDSAMYFCASSGLQGSYEQYFGPGTRLTVT.

This chain connects TRBV6-1 to TRBJ2-1, with 9 bases fitting TRBD1. With 4 bases clipped from V and 6 bases from J, the junction kept 7 bases outside the gene matches. CDR3 size: 15 residues. Per germline, CDR1 MNHNS and CDR2 SASEGT. The CDR3 reads CASSGRDRVLNEQFF. DNA of the CDR3: TGTGCCAGCAGTGGCCGGGACAGGGTCCTCAATGAGCAGTTCTTC.

The chain uses TRBV5-1 and TRBJ2-6; D might be TRBD2 (6 bases). The CDR3 length is 17 residues. Germline values: CDR1 SGHRS, CDR2 YFSETQ. V dropped 4 bases and J dropped 0 bases, with 14 bases sitting between them. The CDR3, as DNA: TGCGCCAGCAGCGCTGCCGGGAGCCCCTCTGGGGCCAACGTCCTGACTTTC. It is translated as CASSAAGSPSGANVLTF.

V is TRBV30 and J is TRBJ1-6; 9 nucleotides align to TRBD1. The CDR3 has 14 amino acids. The ends lost 0 bases at V and 10 bases at J; junction bases unmatched: 4. CDR1 is GTSNPN, CDR2 SVGIG, per germline (reference sequence). Here the CDR3 DNA reads TGTGCCTGGAGTGTCGGACAGGGGCGATCACCCCTCCACTTT. Translation: CAWSVGQGRSPLHF. The complete variable domain, with remaining parts taken from reference TRBV30 and TRBJ1-6, reads SQTIHQWPATLVQPVGSPLSLECTVEGTSNPNLYWYRQAAGRGLQLLFYSVGIGQISSEVPQNLSASRPQDRQFILSSKKLLLSDSGFYLCAWSVGQGRSPLHFGNGTRLTVT.

The rearrangement joins TRBV7-9 to TRBJ2-7; 10 bases match TRBD1. Germline-derived CDR1 and CDR2 are SEHNR and FQNEAQ (reference sequence). V shed 4 bases and J 3 bases; nucleotides not matched to a gene: 6. The CDR3 has 15 residues. CDR3 residues: CASSSPGQGLYEQYF. The CDR3 coding sequence is TGTGCCAGCAGCTCCCCGGGACAGGGGCTCTACGAGCAGTACTTC. Full variable domain (missing parts from reference TRBV7-9 and TRBJ2-7): DTGVSQNPRHKITKRGQNVTFRCDPISEHNRLYWYRQTLGQGPEFLTYFQNEAQLEKSRLLSDRFSAERPKGSFSTLEIQRTEQGDSAMYLCASSSPGQGLYEQYFGPGTRLTVT.

The V call is TRBV5-4, the J call TRBJ2-2, with 7 bases matching TRBD1. V lost 4 bases and J lost 6; bases outside the gene matches: 9. The CDR3 extends over 15 amino acids. Germline lookup yields CDR1 SGHNT and CDR2 YYREEE (reference sequence). The CDR3 nucleotides read TGTGCCAGCAGCCAACGACAGGGAAATTCCGGGGAGCTGTTTTTT. Protein: CASSQRQGNSGELFF.

This clone was picked up a small number of times. The rearrangement joins TRBV18 to TRBJ1-2; TRBD1 matches 9 bases. The germline V gene has CDR1 KGHSH and CDR2 LQKENI. V was pared by 3 bases and J by 10 bases, with 6 bases of the junction left unmatched. The CDR3 is 13 amino acids. The CDR3 reads CASSPGTGLDYTF. CDR3 coding DNA: TGTGCCAGCTCACCCGGGACAGGGCTTGACTACACCTTC.

This clone has just one count. The gene calls are TRBV19 and TRBJ2-1; the D is unclear. Germline CDR1 and CDR2: LNHDA and SQIVND (reference sequence). Trimming left V 3 bases short and J 4 bases short, with 10 bases between. This CDR3 has 14 residues. The CDR3 nucleotides are TGTGCCAGTAGTATCTCCCCCCAGTACAATGAGCAGTTCTTC. It codes for CASSISPQYNEQFF.

The chain links TRBV2 to TRBJ1-3; D remains unclear. Deletions cut 5 bases from V and 0 bases from J, with 8 bases between. The CDR3 totals 14 residues. Germline assignment: CDR1 SNHLY and CDR2 FYNNEI. This CDR3 is CASSTQYSGNTIYF. In nucleotides, the CDR3 is TGTGCCAGCAGTACACAGTACTCTGGAAACACCATATATTTT.

On this clone itself: The sample has other DNA sequences that encode this CDR3 too. This chain uses TRBV5-1 with TRBJ2-5; possible D gene TRBD1, 6 bases. The germline CDR1 and CDR2 sequences are SGHRS and YFSETQ. This CDR3 region has 14 residues. Trimming removed 4 bases from V and 4 bases from J, with 14 bases in between. This chain's CDR3 is CASSKQGLRETQYF. CDR3 sequence (DNA): TGCGCCAGCAGCAAACAGGGTTTGAGAGAGACCCAGTACTTC.

This chain joins TRBV29-1 and TRBJ2-5, with 7 positions matching TRBD2. Unmatched junction bases numbered 11, after V lost 6 bases and J lost 4 bases. Germline lookup yields CDR1 SQVTM and CDR2 ANQGSEA. This CDR3 has 14 residues. The CDR3 nucleotides are TGCAGCGTACCGGGACTAACTTCCCGAGAGACCCAGTACTTC. This sequence encodes CSVPGLTSRETQYF.

The V and J genes are TRBV4-2 and TRBJ1-6; no reliable D call. The CDR3 totals 15 residues. In germline, CDR1 is LGHNA, CDR2 YNFKEQ. The V and J ends lost 4 bases and 9 bases respectively, with 16 bases between them. For the CDR3, the DNA is TGTGCCAGCAGCCCCCTCCCTGGGCTTGGTTCACCCCTCCACTTT. It yields the protein CASSPLPGLGSPLHF.

V gene TRBV9 combines with J gene TRBJ1-1, with 12 bases matching TRBD1. CDR1 is SGDLS, CDR2 YYNGEE, per germline. The CDR3 extends over 18 amino acids. J lost 3 bases, V lost 0 bases, and 9 bases had no gene match. For the CDR3, the DNA is TGTGCCAGCAGCGTAGAGGGACAGGGGGCAAGATGGGACACTGAAGCTTTCTTT. It is translated as CASSVEGQGARWDTEAFF.

The rearrangement joins TRBV4-2 to TRBJ1-4, with 9 bases matching TRBD1. V gave up 3 bases and J gave up 7 bases; unmatched junction bases: 3. The germline gives CDR1 LGHNA, CDR2 YNFKEQ. The CDR3 totals 14 residues. CDR3 protein: CASSQGQGREKLFF. CDR3 in DNA: TGTGCCAGCAGCCAGGGACAGGGACGTGAAAAACTGTTTTTT.

With regard to this clone: Distinct nucleotide sequences in the sample also encode this CDR3. J is TRBJ1-1 and V is TRBV19; perhaps TRBD1 as D (6 bases). V was clipped by 5 bases and J by 1 base, with 8 bases between them. CDR1 LNHDA and CDR2 SQIVND come from the germline V gene (reference sequence). The CDR3 is made up of 13 amino acids. CDR3 residues: CASSGGQNTEAFF. In DNA, the CDR3 is TGTGCCAGTAGTGGGGGACAGAACACTGAAGCTTTCTTT.

V is TRBV19 and J is TRBJ2-1, with 7 positions matching TRBD1. V shed 3 bases, J shed 6 bases, and the junction held 2 bases outside the gene matches. From germline, CDR1 is LNHDA and CDR2 SQIVND (reference sequence). The CDR3 loop spans 13 amino acids. The CDR3 sequence: CASSIEGANEQFF. CDR3 bases: TGTGCCAGTAGTATTGAGGGGGCCAATGAGCAGTTCTTC.

The genes are TRBV7-9 and TRBJ2-7; D ambiguous. V dropped 6 bases and J dropped 3 bases, with 6 bases sitting between them. CDR3 length: 11 amino acids. Looked up from germline, CDR1 is SEHNR and CDR2 is FQNEAQ (reference sequence). The CDR3 region is CASSSLYEQYF. The CDR3 DNA sequence: TGTGCCAGCAGTTCCCTCTACGAGCAGTACTTC.

The rearrangement uses TRBV7-6 and TRBJ2-5, with 8 bases matching TRBD1. There are 16 residues in the CDR3. Germline loops: CDR1 SGHVS, CDR2 FNYEAQ. V lost 0 bases and J lost 5; bases outside the gene matches: 8. The CDR3 is CASSLARQGARETQYF. CDR3 DNA sequence: TGTGCCAGCAGCTTAGCACGCCAGGGGGCTCGTGAGACCCAGTACTTC.

This chain joins TRBV6-5 and TRBJ2-7; possible D gene TRBD1, 5 bases. V lost 6 bases and J 0 bases, leaving 15 bases between the germline ends. CDR1 and CDR2 (germline): MNHEY, SVGAGI. The CDR3 consists of 15 residues. The CDR3: CASRDPRQISYEQYF. In DNA form, the CDR3 reads TGTGCCAGCAGGGACCCAAGACAGATCTCCTACGAGCAGTACTTC.

This chain links TRBV27 with TRBJ2-7, with TRBD1 as a possible D gene (6 bases). V was pared by 5 bases and J by 6 bases, with 26 bases between. Germline lookup yields CDR1 MNHEY and CDR2 SMNVEV (reference sequence). CDR3 size: 17 residues. CDR3 DNA sequence: TGTGCCAGCAGTCCCGCCCTTTGGGCGATGGGGGCGTCCGAGCAGTACTTC. Amino acid sequence: CASSPALWAMGASEQYF.

V and J are TRBV12-5 and TRBJ1-2; no reliable D call. The V end was cut by 4 bases, the J end by 6 bases, with 12 bases between. The CDR3 length is 13 residues. Germline V gene data show CDR1 as LGHNT and CDR2 as FRNRAP. CDR3 in DNA: TGTGCTAGTGGTTCGTCGGTGGTGAATGGCTACACCTTC. It codes for CASGSSVVNGYTF.

This clone was observed many times. The J gene is TRBJ1-1, the V gene TRBV6-1; D not resolved. This CDR3 is 13 amino acids long. Trimming removed 1 base at V and 2 bases at J, with 5 bases between. Germline CDR1 and CDR2: MNHNS and SASEGT. For the CDR3, the DNA is TGTGCCAGCAGTGAAGTCCCTAACACTGAAGCTTTCTTT. This encodes CASSEVPNTEAFF.